The clone carrying this TCR beta chain has a handful of counts. Its antigen is undetermined. TCRdb recomputed calls from the reads with MiXCR, one row per CDR3 protein. The table includes some 920,000 distinct CDR3 sequences, around 32% detected once. Germline assignment: CDR1 MNHNY and CDR2 SVGAGI (reference sequence). This CDR3 region has 16 residues. The trim removed 4 bases at V and 0 bases at J, leaving 7 bases unmatched. These data come from a study of T cell repertoires in cytomegalovirus infection. The chain uses TRBV6-6 and TRBJ2-7; 9 positions match TRBD1. This TCR came from a human donor in good health (CMV status not recorded). Some clones in this sample may be carry-over from other donors' samples. The specimen was cultured CD8+ T cells from PBMCs, collected from culture after CMV antigen stimulation. The CDR3 region has the DNA TGTGCCAGCAGTTCCCTTGGACAGGGGAACTCCTACGAGCAGTACGTC. Encoded protein: CASSSLGQGNSYEQYV.